These 17 T cell receptor beta chains were sequenced from one sample in a study of chemoradiotherapy in HPV16-positive cancers. Sequencing used immunoSEQ multiplex PCR; TCRdb keeps in-frame clones, though not all of them. The data contain around 2,000 clones, roughly 90% of them seen just once; the ten biggest clones take up over 4.5%. The material was tumor tissue, obtained from a patient who underwent chemoradiotherapy. These receptors all come from a human donor with HPV-associated anogenital cancer.

Here the CDR3 reads CASSVVGGGAGTQYF. DNA of the CDR3: TGTGCCAGCAGCGTAGTCGGCGGGGGGGCGGGGACCCAGTACTTC. This rearrangement joins TRBV9 to TRBJ2-5, with 9 positions matching TRBD2. The CDR3 extends over 15 amino acids. V dropped 0 bases and J dropped 7; count of bases not matched to a gene: 7. Looked up from germline, CDR1 is SGDLS and CDR2 is YYNGEE.

The chain carries TRBV30 and TRBJ2-7; TRBD1 aligns across 7 bases. J gave up 3 bases and V 0 bases, and 2 bases lay outside the gene matches. Germline CDR1 and CDR2: GTSNPN and SVGIG (reference sequence). The CDR3 has 13 residues. CDR3 in DNA: TGTGCCTGGAGTGTGAACAGGGGCTACGAGCAGTACTTC. It translates to CAWSVNRGYEQYF.

The chain employs TRBV9 and TRBJ2-7; possibly TRBD1 or TRBD2 for D (5 bases each). CDR3 size: 15 residues. Germline V gene sequence: CDR1 SGDLS, CDR2 YYNGEE. V was clipped by 2 bases and J by 3 bases, with 15 bases between them. The CDR3 here is CASSVEGSPSYEQYF. The CDR3 DNA reads TGTGCCAGCAGCGTCGAGGGGAGCCCCAGCTACGAGCAGTACTTC.

This chain uses TRBV29-1 with TRBJ1-2; 8 positions agree with TRBD1. Trimming at V came to 0 bases and at J to 6 bases, leaving 3 bases not matched to a gene. The CDR3 runs 13 residues. The germline CDR1 and CDR2 sequences are SQVTM and ANQGSEA. CDR3 sequence reads: CSVEDTGGDGYTF. CDR3 coding DNA: TGCAGCGTTGAAGATACAGGGGGGGATGGCTACACCTTC.

The chain uses TRBV6-1 and TRBJ1-5, with 7 bases identical to TRBD1. The CDR3 is made up of 15 amino acids. Germline lookup yields CDR1 MNHNS and CDR2 SASEGT. V shed 6 bases and J 5 bases; nucleotides not matched to a gene: 10. Here the CDR3 DNA reads TGTGCCAGCAGGGCTCCGGGACAGCTTTATCAGCCCCAGCATTTT. Translated, it gives CASRAPGQLYQPQHF.

The chain combines TRBV6-5 with TRBJ2-7, with D tentatively TRBD1 (5 bases). Germline values: CDR1 MNHEY, CDR2 SVGAGI. V was clipped by 1 base and J by 4 bases, with 14 bases between them. This CDR3 contains 15 residues. The CDR3 loop is CASSYFGQNPYEQYF. The CDR3 DNA sequence: TGTGCCAGCAGTTACTTCGGACAAAACCCGTACGAGCAGTACTTC.

The rearrangement links TRBV2 to TRBJ1-5, with D possibly being TRBD1 (6 bases). CDR3 length equals 12 residues. Germline CDR1 SNHLY, CDR2 FYNNEI. Trimming removed 8 bases at V and 5 bases at J, with 10 bases between. The CDR3 nucleotides read TGTGCCAGCCAGGACAGTCATCAGCCCCAGCATTTT. Its translation: CASQDSHQPQHF.

This clone showed up just once. The J gene is TRBJ1-1, the V gene TRBV19; D unresolved. CDR1 LNHDA and CDR2 SQIVND come from the germline V gene (reference sequence). This CDR3 is built from 13 residues. Between the trimmed V and J ends, which lost 6 bases and 3 bases, there was a span of 11 bases. CDR3: CASRMDWDTEAFF. CDR3 nucleotide sequence: TGTGCCAGTAGAATGGACTGGGACACTGAAGCTTTCTTT.

The CDR3 nucleotides are TGTGCCAGCAGCGTAGGGGGAACACTGGAGGGTAGCTCCTACAATGAGCAGTTCTTC. This gives the protein CASSVGGTLEGSSYNEQFF. The chain joins TRBV9 to TRBJ2-1; D perhaps matches TRBD2 (6 bases). Trimming cost V 0 bases and J 0 bases, with 19 bases left between them. The CDR3 loop spans 19 amino acids. Germline V gives CDR1 SGDLS, CDR2 YYNGEE. Supplemented by reference TRBV9 and TRBJ2-1, the full variable domain reads DSGVTQTPKHLITATGQRVTLRCSPRSGDLSVYWYQQSLDQGLQFLIQYYNGEERAKGNILERFSAQQFPDLHSELNLSSLELGDSALYFCASSVGGTLEGSSYNEQFFGPGTRLTVL.

This chain uses TRBV7-2 with TRBJ2-1, with D unclear. Trimming stripped 4 bases from V and 0 bases from J, with 10 bases between. CDR3 length equals 15 residues. Germline CDR1 reads SGHTA; CDR2 reads FQGNSA. CDR3 coding DNA: TGTGCCAGCAGCTCAGTTCTGAGCTCCTACAATGAGCAGTTCTTC. Protein product: CASSSVLSSYNEQFF.

The genes are TRBV5-1 and TRBJ2-2; D not resolved. This CDR3 region has 14 residues. Germline V gene sequence: CDR1 SGHRS, CDR2 YFSETQ. V lost 5 bases to trimming and J lost 3 bases, with 11 bases between them. As DNA, the CDR3 is TGCGCCAGCAGTATTGACCCCGACACCGGGGAGCTGTTTTTT. Protein: CASSIDPDTGELFF.

The chain carries TRBV30 and TRBJ1-1; D not resolved. V lost 4 bases, J lost 7 bases, and 10 bases lay in between. Germline CDR1 is GTSNPN and CDR2 is SVGIG (reference sequence). This CDR3 contains 11 residues. The CDR3 bases are TGTGCCTGGATGCTATTGCATGAAGCTTTCTTT. This translates into CAWMLLHEAFF. Supplemented by reference TRBV30 and TRBJ1-1, the full variable domain reads SQTIHQWPATLVQPVGSPLSLECTVEGTSNPNLYWYRQAAGRGLQLLFYSVGIGQISSEVPQNLSASRPQDRQFILSSKKLLLSDSGFYLCAWMLLHEAFFGQGTRLTVV.

The chain is built from TRBV6-1 and TRBJ2-4; tentatively, D is TRBD1 (6 bases). Deletions cut 1 base from V and 9 bases from J, with 13 bases between. Germline values: CDR1 MNHNS, CDR2 SASEGT. The CDR3 length is 14 residues. This CDR3 is CASSEEGESSIQYF. The CDR3 nucleotides are TGTGCCAGCAGTGAAGAGGGGGAAAGTAGCATTCAGTACTTC.

The chain has TRBV19 and TRBJ1-5, with D possibly TRBD1 on 6 matching bases. This CDR3 spans 15 amino acids. The germline V gene encodes CDR1 LNHDA and CDR2 SQIVND (reference sequence). V was trimmed by 6 bases and J by 0 bases, leaving 12 bases between them. The CDR3 DNA follows: TGTGCCAGTAGGATCCAGGGGAATAGCAATCAGCCCCAGCATTTT. This gives the protein CASRIQGNSNQPQHF.

The chain couples TRBV7-9 to TRBJ2-1, with 11 bases matching TRBD2. The CDR3 contains 15 residues. V lost 5 bases and J lost 3; bases outside the gene matches: 3. The V gene's germline CDR1 is SEHNR and CDR2 FQNEAQ (reference sequence). Written as DNA, the CDR3 is TGTGCCAGCAGCCCTAGCGGGGGGAACTACAATGAGCAGTTCTTC. Encoded protein: CASSPSGGNYNEQFF.

The rearrangement links TRBV7-2 to TRBJ2-7; D gene uncertain. CDR3 length: 13 residues. Germline loops: CDR1 SGHTA, CDR2 FQGNSA. V was cut by 3 bases and J by 4 bases, with 10 bases left in between. The CDR3 nucleotides are TGTGCCAGCAGCTTTGGCGTGGGTTACGAGCAGTACTTC. This encodes CASSFGVGYEQYF.

This chain joins TRBV7-2 and TRBJ2-2; 9 bases agree with TRBD2. After removal of 5 bases from V and 1 base from J, the junction contained 5 bases not matched to a gene. CDR1 is SGHTA and CDR2 is FQGNSA in the germline V gene. The CDR3 spans 16 residues. The CDR3 sequence: CASSVPSGMNTGELFF. As DNA, the CDR3 is TGTGCCAGCAGCGTCCCTAGCGGGATGAACACCGGGGAGCTGTTTTTT.